These 26 T cell receptor beta chains were all obtained from the same sample, sequenced in a study of CD8+ T cells in alopecia areata. Reverse transcribed after extraction, RNA yielded cDNA as the sequencing template. Clones were sequenced by immunoSEQ multiplex PCR, and TCRdb holds only the in-frame ones, with some missing. In the table there are 170,000 or so clones, roughly 63% of which are singletons. The sample in question was CD4+ T cells sorted from blood, obtained at week 0. All receptors derive from a human donor with alopecia areata.

Only a few counts were recorded for this clone. The chain has TRBV11-2 and TRBJ2-3, with 12 bases aligning to TRBD2. With 5 bases clipped from V and 4 bases from J, the junction kept 16 bases outside the gene matches. This CDR3 region has 19 residues. CDR1 is SGHAT and CDR2 is FQNNGV in the germline V gene. The CDR3 is CASSPYRPSGGARADTQYF. The CDR3 nucleotides read TGTGCCAGCAGCCCATACCGTCCTAGCGGGGGGGCTCGGGCAGATACGCAGTATTTT.

The chain carries TRBV7-9 and TRBJ2-7; 8 bases are a match to TRBD1. Germline assignment: CDR1 SEHNR and CDR2 FQNEAQ (reference sequence). After removal of 5 bases from V and 0 bases from J, the junction contained 9 bases not matched to a gene. The CDR3 is 16 amino acids. CDR3 sequence reads: CASSPDRGSSSYEQYF. CDR3 nucleotide sequence: TGTGCCAGCAGCCCAGACAGGGGATCCTCCTCCTACGAGCAGTACTTC. The full variable domain, rest sourced from reference TRBV7-9 and TRBJ2-7, is DTGVSQNPRHKITKRGQNVTFRCDPISEHNRLYWYRQTLGQGPEFLTYFQNEAQLEKSRLLSDRFSAERPKGSFSTLEIQRTEQGDSAMYLCASSPDRGSSSYEQYFGPGTRLTVT.

This chain joins TRBV4-3 and TRBJ1-1, with 9 bases aligning to TRBD1. This CDR3 contains 17 residues. Germline V gene sequence: CDR1 LGHNA, CDR2 YSLEER. V dropped 1 base and J dropped 5; count of bases not matched to a gene: 11. CDR3 sequence reads: CASSQATGGGFRTEAFF. The CDR3 region has the DNA TGCGCCAGCAGCCAAGCCACAGGGGGCGGTTTTCGGACTGAAGCTTTCTTT.

The chain uses TRBV6-5 and TRBJ2-5, with 8 bases aligning to TRBD2. The CDR3 contains 12 residues. CDR1 is MNHEY and CDR2 is SVGAGI in the germline V gene. The ends lost 2 bases at V and 7 bases at J; junction bases unmatched: 0. The CDR3: CASSYAGGTQYF. The CDR3, as DNA: TGTGCCAGCAGTTACGCGGGAGGGACCCAGTACTTC.

The CDR3 spells CASSAEGQGDSPLHF. The CDR3 region has the DNA TGTGCCAGCAGTGCGGAGGGACAGGGGGATTCACCCCTCCACTTT. The J gene is TRBJ1-6, the V gene TRBV2; TRBD1 matches 11 bases. CDR1 and CDR2 from the germline V gene are SNHLY and FYNNEI. The CDR3 has 15 residues. Trimming removed 4 bases from V and 8 bases from J; junction bases left unmatched: 4.

The gene calls are TRBV15 and TRBJ2-7, with D tentatively TRBD1 (6 bases). The germline V and J ends were trimmed by 3 bases and 0 bases, with 12 bases remaining between them. The CDR3 is 15 amino acids. Germline CDR1 and CDR2: LNHNV and YYDKDF (reference sequence). CDR3 coding DNA: TGTGCCACCAGCAGGGACAGACAGGCCTCCTACGAGCAGTACTTC. This codes for CATSRDRQASYEQYF.

The V call is TRBV6-1, the J call TRBJ1-6; 9 positions agree with TRBD1. V dropped 4 bases and J dropped 10; count of bases not matched to a gene: 8. Looked up from germline, CDR1 is MNHNS and CDR2 is SASEGT. This CDR3 has 15 residues. The CDR3 nucleotides read TGTGCCAGCAGTGCGAACAGGGGGCCTGGCTCACCCCTCCACTTT. The encoded protein is CASSANRGPGSPLHF.

This clone turned up a few times. The gene calls are TRBV9 and TRBJ2-7; TRBD2 might be the D (5 bases). V dropped 0 bases and J dropped 6 bases, with 13 bases sitting between them. CDR1 SGDLS and CDR2 YYNGEE come from the germline V gene. The CDR3 is made up of 14 amino acids. The CDR3 sequence: CASSVALVGSEQYF. CDR3 nucleotides: TGTGCCAGCAGCGTAGCTTTAGTGGGGAGCGAGCAGTACTTC.

V is TRBV4-3 and J is TRBJ1-2; D is perhaps TRBD1 (5 bases). The CDR3 is 11 amino acids. The V gene lost 6 bases and the J gene lost 8 bases, with 10 bases spanning the gap. Looked up from germline, CDR1 is LGHNA and CDR2 is YSLEER. The CDR3 loop reads CASRGPQGYTF. The CDR3, as DNA: TGCGCCAGCAGGGGACCTCAGGGCTACACCTTC.

J is TRBJ1-1 and V is TRBV6-5, with unresolved D. This CDR3 has 15 amino acids. Between the trimmed V and J ends, which lost 0 bases and 3 bases, there was a span of 11 bases. Germline values: CDR1 MNHEY, CDR2 SVGAGI. The CDR3 protein is CASSYSEVGYTEAFF. As DNA, the CDR3 is TGTGCCAGCAGTTACTCGGAGGTGGGTTACACTGAAGCTTTCTTT.

This clone was observed a handful of times. This chain connects TRBV30 to TRBJ1-1; D not certain. The V end was cut by 2 bases, the J end by 2 bases, with 3 bases between. Germline CDR1 reads GTSNPN; CDR2 reads SVGIG (reference sequence). This CDR3 spans 11 amino acids. The CDR3 loop reads CAWSINTEAFF. CDR3 sequence (DNA): TGTGCCTGGAGTATAAACACTGAAGCTTTCTTT.

V usage is TRBV9 and J usage is TRBJ2-3; 10 bases agree with TRBD2. This CDR3 has 15 residues. Per the germline V gene, CDR1 is SGDLS and CDR2 is YYNGEE. V dropped 2 bases and J dropped 2; count of bases not matched to a gene: 2. CDR3 protein: CASSVLAGATDTQYF. DNA of the CDR3: TGTGCCAGCAGCGTTCTAGCGGGGGCCACAGATACGCAGTATTTT.

CDR3 amino acids: CASSQEASAYEQYF. CDR3 nucleotides: TGCGCCAGCAGCCAAGAAGCCAGTGCCTACGAGCAGTACTTC. This chain uses TRBV4-3 with TRBJ2-7; D not resolved. Germline V lookup: CDR1 LGHNA, CDR2 YSLEER. The V gene lost 0 bases and the J gene lost 2 bases, with 8 bases spanning the gap. The CDR3 has 14 residues.

This clone has ten or more counts. Different DNA sequences within this sample yield the same CDR3. The chain couples TRBV20-1 to TRBJ1-2; D gene unclear. Looked up from germline, CDR1 is DFQATT and CDR2 is SNEGSKA (reference sequence). The CDR3 covers 9 residues. V lost 0 bases and J lost 7, with 0 bases in between. CDR3 in DNA: TGCAGTGCTAGAGATGGCTACACCTTC. Protein product: CSARDGYTF.

In its sample, this clone was seen once. The genes are TRBV14 and TRBJ1-1; D not certain. Trimming stripped 4 bases from V and 3 bases from J, with 12 bases between. This CDR3 is built from 14 residues. Germline assignment: CDR1 SGHDN and CDR2 FVKESK. CDR3 sequence reads: CASSLTRGYTEAFF. CDR3 nucleotides: TGTGCCAGCAGCCTCACTCGCGGGTACACTGAAGCTTTCTTT.

This clone turned up a few times. The V call is TRBV7-7, the J call TRBJ2-5, with TRBD2 matching 10 bases. This CDR3 has 17 amino acids. CDR1 SSHAT and CDR2 FNYEAQ come from the germline V gene (reference sequence). The V gene end was trimmed by 0 bases and the J gene end by 4 bases; junction bases not matched to a gene: 8. CDR3 sequence (DNA): TGTGCCAGCAGCTTAGCTAGCGGGGGGCTAGTTGGAGAGACCCAGTACTTC. Amino acid sequence: CASSLASGGLVGETQYF.

In nucleotides, the CDR3 is TGTGCCAGCAGTGGAATTCGTGATTACTCCTACAATGAGCAGTTCTTC. This codes for CASSGIRDYSYNEQFF. The chain has TRBV25-1 and TRBJ2-1; D gene ambiguous. Germline-derived CDR1 and CDR2 are MGHDK and SYGVNS. Trimming removed 4 bases from V and 0 bases from J, with 13 bases in between. The length of the CDR3 is 16 residues.

V is TRBV6-5 and J is TRBJ1-6, with D perhaps matching TRBD1 (5 bases). In germline, CDR1 is MNHEY, CDR2 SVGAGI. The CDR3 length is 14 residues. The V gene lost 5 bases and the J gene lost 6 bases, with 11 bases spanning the gap. DNA of the CDR3: TGTGCCAGCAGTCTCAGGGCTTTTAATTCACCCCTCCACTTT. Translated, it gives CASSLRAFNSPLHF.

This clone appeared a single time. The chain uses TRBV29-1 and TRBJ2-4; 7 bases are shared with TRBD1. Trimming removed 6 bases from V and 4 bases from J; junction bases left unmatched: 9. Per germline, CDR1 SQVTM and CDR2 ANQGSEA. This CDR3 is 14 amino acids long. CDR3 sequence (DNA): TGCAGCGTAGGAGACAGGGTAGGGAAAAACATTCAGTACTTC. Translated: CSVGDRVGKNIQYF. The whole variable domain, filled in from reference TRBV29-1 and TRBJ2-4, reads SAVISQKPSRDICQRGTSLTIQCQVDSQVTMMFWYRQQPGQSLTLIATANQGSEATYESGFVIDKFPISRPNLTFSTLTVSNMSPEDSSIYLCSVGDRVGKNIQYFGAGTRLSVL.

This clone has more than one count but fewer than ten. The chain recombines TRBV28 with TRBJ1-5; D call uncertain. Germline V lookup: CDR1 MDHEN, CDR2 SYDVKM. The V gene lost 7 bases and the J gene lost 2 bases, with 12 bases spanning the gap. The CDR3 is 14 residues long. Here the CDR3 reads CASKEGGGNQPQHF. The DNA of the CDR3 is TGTGCCAGCAAGGAGGGAGGAGGCAATCAGCCCCAGCATTTT.

CDR3 in amino acids: CSVERGNEQYF. The CDR3 nucleotides read TGCAGCGTCGAGAGGGGCAACGAGCAGTACTTC. This chain joins TRBV29-1 and TRBJ2-7; D tentatively fits TRBD1 or TRBD2 (5 bases each). V was pared by 6 bases and J by 5 bases, with 11 bases between. In germline, CDR1 is SQVTM, CDR2 ANQGSEA. The CDR3 is 11 residues long.

The CDR3 loop is CAWSPVRGESGYTF. The CDR3 DNA follows: TGTGCCTGGAGCCCTGTTCGGGGAGAGAGTGGCTACACCTTC. The chain joins TRBV30 to TRBJ1-2; D call uncertain. Germline-derived CDR1 and CDR2 are GTSNPN and SVGIG (reference sequence). V gave up 3 bases and J gave up 7 bases, with 18 bases separating them. This CDR3 is built from 14 residues.

V usage is TRBV6-1 and J usage is TRBJ2-5, with 9 bases lining up with TRBD1. The germline V gene encodes CDR1 MNHNS and CDR2 SASEGT. This CDR3 region has 15 residues. Trimming removed 3 bases from V and 4 bases from J; junction bases left unmatched: 6. The CDR3 loop is CASSEGQGNIETQYF. In nucleotides, the CDR3 is TGTGCCAGCAGTGAGGGACAGGGTAATATAGAGACCCAGTACTTC.

The chain is built from TRBV30 and TRBJ2-1; 10 nucleotides align to TRBD1. The CDR3 has 13 amino acids. Germline assignment: CDR1 GTSNPN and CDR2 SVGIG (reference sequence). V shed 5 bases, J shed 6 bases, and the junction held 4 bases outside the gene matches. The CDR3 loop is CAWGGTGVNEQFF. Written as DNA, the CDR3 is TGTGCCTGGGGCGGGACAGGGGTCAATGAGCAGTTCTTC.

This CDR3 is CASRSGGGVYGYTF. CDR3 nucleotides: TGTGCCAGCAGGTCAGGGGGGGGAGTCTATGGCTACACCTTC. This sequence joins TRBV27 and TRBJ1-2; 7 bases align to TRBD1. The J segment lost 4 bases and the V segment lost 6 bases, leaving 8 bases of the junction unmatched. There are 14 residues in the CDR3. Germline V lookup: CDR1 MNHEY, CDR2 SMNVEV (reference sequence).

The CDR3 here is CASSGAWDTQYF. The CDR3 nucleotides read TGTGCCAGCAGTGGCGCTTGGGATACGCAGTATTTT. The chain carries TRBV25-1 and TRBJ2-3; D is unclear. Germline assignment: CDR1 MGHDK and CDR2 SYGVNS. The length of the CDR3 is 12 residues. With 4 bases removed from V and 6 bases from J, the gap between germline ends came to 8 bases.